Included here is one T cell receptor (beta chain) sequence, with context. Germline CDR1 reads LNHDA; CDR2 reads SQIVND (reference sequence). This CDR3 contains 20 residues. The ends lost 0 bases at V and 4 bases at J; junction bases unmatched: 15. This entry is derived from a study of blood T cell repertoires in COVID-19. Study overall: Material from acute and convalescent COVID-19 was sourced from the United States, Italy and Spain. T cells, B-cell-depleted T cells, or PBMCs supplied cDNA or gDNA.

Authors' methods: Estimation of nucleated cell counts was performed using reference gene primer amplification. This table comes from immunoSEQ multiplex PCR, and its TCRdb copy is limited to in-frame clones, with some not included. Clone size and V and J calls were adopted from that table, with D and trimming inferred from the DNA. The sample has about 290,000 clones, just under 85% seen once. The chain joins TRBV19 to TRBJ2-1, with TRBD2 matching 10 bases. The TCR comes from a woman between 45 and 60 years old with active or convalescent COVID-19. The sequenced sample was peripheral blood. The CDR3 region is CASSIEVGDPKAGGYNEQFF. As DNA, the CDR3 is TGTGCCAGTAGTATAGAAGTTGGCGATCCCAAAGCGGGAGGGTACAATGAGCAGTTCTTC.